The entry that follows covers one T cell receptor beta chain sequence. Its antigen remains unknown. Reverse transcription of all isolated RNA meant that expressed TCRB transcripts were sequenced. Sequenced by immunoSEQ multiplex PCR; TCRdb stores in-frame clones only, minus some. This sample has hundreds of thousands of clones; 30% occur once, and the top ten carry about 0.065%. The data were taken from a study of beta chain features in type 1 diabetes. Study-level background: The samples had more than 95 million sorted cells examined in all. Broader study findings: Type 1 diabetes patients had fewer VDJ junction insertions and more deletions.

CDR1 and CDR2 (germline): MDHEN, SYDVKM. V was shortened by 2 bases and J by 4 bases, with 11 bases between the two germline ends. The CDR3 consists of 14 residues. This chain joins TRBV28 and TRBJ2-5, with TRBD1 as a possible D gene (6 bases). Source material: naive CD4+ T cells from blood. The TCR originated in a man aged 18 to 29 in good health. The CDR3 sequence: CASSLTGPRETQYF. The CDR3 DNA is TGTGCCAGCAGTTTAACAGGGCCGAGAGAGACCCAGTACTTC.